Listed below are T cell receptor beta chains from one sample, sequenced in a study of cytomegalovirus exposure and HLA in healthy donors. Profiling relied on immunoSEQ multiplex PCR, and the TCRdb table lists in-frame clones only, not all of them. The sample contains about 160,000 clones, 85% of which appear only once. Sequences were obtained from PBMCs. The receptors were sampled from a boy aged 2-15 years in good health and CMV-seronegative. Both conserved end residues are part of each CDR3. A D gene is named only where the DNA matches it firmly. Clone size appears in some rows only: once, few, many, or a class for an expanded clone.

>-|TRBJ1-1|TRBV29-1|-
CSVQGMNTEAFF
TGCAGCGTACAGGGAATGAACACTGAAGCTTTCTTT
>-|TRBJ2-7|TRBV4-1|-
CASSQDPLLYEQYF
TGCGCCAGCAGCCAAGACCCACTCCTGTACGAGCAGTACTTC
>-|TRBJ2-3|TRBV9|-
CASSVAGGGIPRDTQYF
TGTGCCAGCAGCGTAGCGGGTGGCGGGATCCCCAGGGATACGCAGTATTTT
>TRBD2|TRBJ2-1|TRBV27|once
CASSLPSGSSVEQFF
TGTGCCAGCAGTTTACCTAGCGGGAGCTCGGTTGAGCAGTTCTTC
>TRBD2|TRBJ2-7|TRBV15|once
CATRTAGERYEQYF
TGTGCCACCAGAACGGCGGGAGAGAGGTACGAGCAGTACTTC
>TRBD1|TRBJ1-6|TRBV2|-
CASSFDRDKGSPLHF
TGTGCCAGCAGTTTTGACAGGGACAAAGGATCACCCCTCCACTTT
>-|TRBJ2-3|TRBV7-8|-
CASSLDGGSRGRGDTQYF
TGTGCCAGCAGCTTAGATGGCGGATCGCGGGGGCGCGGGGATACGCAGTATTTT
>TRBD1|TRBJ2-2|TRBV6-4|-
CASSLDRAGELFF
TGTGCCAGCAGTCTCGACAGGGCCGGGGAGCTGTTTTTT
>TRBD1|TRBJ1-2|TRBV19|-
CASSQTGYGYTF
TGTGCCAGTAGTCAGACAGGGTATGGCTACACCTTC
>-|TRBJ2-3|TRBV6-4|few
CASSTGSSSTDTQYF
TGTGCCAGCAGCACCGGGAGTTCTAGCACAGATACGCAGTATTTT
>-|TRBJ1-1|TRBV5-4|-
CASSFGGRTEAFF
TGTGCCAGCAGCTTTGGGGGGAGGACTGAAGCTTTCTTT
>TRBD2|TRBJ2-1|TRBV30|-
CAWSVSSGGAGGGEQFF
TGTGCCTGGAGTGTTTCCAGCGGGGGGGCCGGTGGCGGTGAGCAGTTCTTC
>-|TRBJ2-1|TRBV5-1|-
CASSLQGFNEQFF
TGCGCCAGCAGCTTGCAGGGGTTCAATGAGCAGTTCTTC
>TRBD1|TRBJ2-1|TRBV9|-
CASSVSGTDNEQFF
TGTGCCAGCAGCGTCTCCGGGACAGACAATGAGCAGTTCTTC
>-|TRBJ2-3|TRBV27|-
CASSSGAVDTQYF
TGTGCCAGCAGTTCCGGCGCGGTAGATACGCAGTATTTT
>TRBD2|TRBJ2-1|TRBV2|-
CASSDTRGGDNEQFF
TGTGCCAGCAGTGACACCCGGGGGGGGGACAATGAGCAGTTCTTC
>-|TRBJ2-4|TRBV15|-
CATSRVKDNLAKNIQYF
TGTGCCACCAGCAGAGTAAAAGACAACCTAGCCAAAAACATTCAGTACTTC
>TRBD1|TRBJ1-6|TRBV30|-
CAWGRTGVSPLHF
TGTGCCTGGGGACGAACAGGGGTTTCACCCCTCCACTTT
>TRBD1|TRBJ2-2|TRBV5-1|-
CASSFQGAVTGELFF
TGCGCCAGCAGCTTTCAGGGGGCGGTTACCGGGGAGCTGTTTTTT
>TRBD1|TRBJ1-2|TRBV28|-
CASSYRLGKSGTGGDETYGYTF
TGTGCCAGCAGTTACCGACTGGGGAAAAGCGGGACAGGGGGCGACGAGACCTATGGCTACACCTTC
>TRBD2|TRBJ2-1|TRBV6-1|-
CASGIGTSGHNEQFF
TGTGCCAGCGGGATCGGGACTAGCGGACACAATGAGCAGTTCTTC
>TRBD2|TRBJ2-1|TRBV27|-
CASSLFRGSKYNEQFF
TGTGCCAGCAGTTTATTCCGCGGGAGTAAGTACAATGAGCAGTTCTTC
>-|TRBJ1-1|TRBV21-1|-
CASSKDETGGANTEAFF
TGTGCCAGCAGCAAGGACGAAACAGGGGGGGCGAACACTGAAGCTTTCTTT
>-|TRBJ1-1|TRBV28|-
CASSAYPTGKNTEAFF
TGTGCCAGCAGCGCCTACCCTACAGGGAAGAACACTGAAGCTTTCTTT
>-|TRBJ1-1|TRBV19|-
CASSIDADTEAFF
TGTGCCAGTAGTATAGACGCAGACACTGAAGCTTTCTTT
>TRBD1|TRBJ2-3|TRBV28|-
CASSPPWSGQLNGITDTQYF
TGTGCCAGCAGTCCCCCATGGTCGGGACAGCTTAACGGAATAACAGATACGCAGTATTTT
>TRBD1|TRBJ1-5|TRBV28|-
CASLQGESNQPQHF
TGTGCCAGCTTACAGGGGGAAAGCAATCAGCCCCAGCATTTT
>TRBD2|TRBJ2-1|TRBV11-3|once
CASSLAAGGPNEQFF
TGTGCCAGCAGTTTAGCAGCGGGGGGGCCCAATGAGCAGTTCTTC
>-|TRBJ1-5|TRBV19|-
CASSGQAQLSNQPQHF
TGTGCCAGTAGTGGGCAGGCCCAGTTAAGCAATCAGCCCCAGCATTTT
>-|TRBJ2-5|TRBV15|-
CATSRSHSTGQETQYF
TGTGCCACCAGCAGATCCCACTCGACAGGCCAAGAGACCCAGTACTTC
>-|TRBJ1-6|TRBV6-1|-
CASNYLAPNSPLHF
TGTGCCAGCAACTATCTGGCCCCGAATTCACCCCTCCACTTT
>TRBD1|TRBJ1-4|TRBV6-1|-
CASSGYGTGEKLFF
TGTGCCAGCAGTGGTTACGGGACAGGTGAAAAACTGTTTTTT
>TRBD1|TRBJ2-4|TRBV7-9|-
CASSLGQGARNIQYF
TGTGCCAGCAGCTTAGGGCAGGGGGCTCGGAACATTCAGTACTTC
>TRBD1|TRBJ1-1|TRBV2|-
CASRPGQGINTEAFF
TGTGCCAGCAGACCGGGACAGGGTATCAACACTGAAGCTTTCTTT
>TRBD1|TRBJ1-1|TRBV15|-
CATSRDFSGTVNTEAFF
TGTGCCACCAGCAGAGATTTTTCCGGGACAGTGAACACTGAAGCTTTCTTT
>TRBD1|TRBJ2-7|TRBV7-2|-
CASSRQGTGLNYEQYF
TGTGCCAGCAGCCGGCAAGGGACAGGGTTAAACTACGAGCAGTACTTC
>-|TRBJ2-7|TRBV18|-
CASSPRPGGQYF
TGTGCCAGCTCACCTCGACCAGGAGGGCAGTACTTC
>-|TRBJ1-4|TRBV7-9|-
CASSLAQFNEKLFF
TGTGCCAGCAGCTTAGCACAGTTTAATGAAAAACTGTTTTTT
>-|TRBJ2-5|TRBV5-1|once
CASRRAGETQYF
TGCGCCAGCCGGAGGGCTGGGGAGACCCAGTACTTC
>-|TRBJ1-2|TRBV7-9|once
CSSSLDSYGYTF
TGTTCCAGCAGCTTAGACAGCTATGGCTACACCTTC
>-|TRBJ2-5|TRBV5-4|once
CASSLSVVQSGETQYF
TGTGCCAGCAGCTTGAGCGTTGTGCAGTCCGGGGAGACCCAGTACTTC
>-|TRBJ2-7|TRBV2|-
CASRDGVAFSYEQYF
TGTGCCAGCAGAGATGGAGTCGCTTTCTCCTACGAGCAGTACTTC
>TRBD1|TRBJ2-1|TRBV5-1|-
CASRPPGQGLYNEQFF
TGCGCCAGCAGACCACCGGGACAGGGCCTTTACAATGAGCAGTTCTTC
>TRBD1|TRBJ1-2|TRBV7-9|-
CASSFGTVTNYGYTF
TGTGCCAGCAGCTTCGGGACAGTCACTAACTATGGCTACACCTTC
>-|TRBJ2-2|TRBV7-8|-
CASSRVGGSNTGELFF
TGTGCCAGCAGTCGAGTCGGGGGTTCGAACACCGGGGAGCTGTTTTTT
>-|TRBJ2-2|TRBV4-1|-
CASSQEATNTGELFF
TGCGCCAGCAGCCAAGAAGCCACGAACACCGGGGAGCTGTTTTTT
>-|TRBJ1-2|TRBV4-2|-
CASSQTSSNYGYTF
TGTGCCAGCAGCCAAACGAGTTCTAACTATGGCTACACCTTC
>-|TRBJ1-5|TRBV19|-
CASSPRTSNQPQHF
TGTGCCAGTAGTCCGAGAACTTCCAATCAGCCCCAGCATTTT
>-|TRBJ2-4|TRBV7-2|-
CASSLGLAKNIQYF
TGTGCCAGCAGCTTAGGACTAGCCAAAAACATTCAGTACTTC
>TRBD1|TRBJ1-4|TRBV7-2|once
CASSLGDRGSEKLFF
TGTGCCAGCAGCTTAGGAGACAGGGGGAGTGAAAAACTGTTTTTT
>TRBD2|TRBJ2-1|TRBV7-2|-
CASSRGLAGRNEQFF
TGTGCCAGCAGCCGTGGACTAGCGGGGCGGAATGAGCAGTTCTTC
>TRBD2|TRBJ2-3|TRBV25-1|-
CASSLSGGTDTQYF
TGTGCCAGCAGTCTTAGCGGGGGCACAGATACGCAGTATTTT
>TRBD1|TRBJ2-5|TRBV6-6|-
CASSRGTGQETQYF
TGTGCCAGCAGCCGCGGGACAGGCCAAGAGACCCAGTACTTC
>TRBD1|TRBJ1-4|TRBV5-1|once
CASSLRERQGRQANEKLFF
TGCGCCAGCAGCCTAAGGGAAAGACAGGGCCGGCAGGCTAATGAAAAACTGTTTTTT